A single sample gave rise to the 25 T cell receptor beta chains below, sequenced in a study of identical twins. TCRdb re-called the 5' RACE reads through MiXCR, storing one row per CDR3 protein. The table has 1.5 million or so distinct CDR3 sequences, about 31% seen once. Sequenced: cord blood. The receptors stem from a newborn girl in good health.

This clonotype was picked up a small number of times. The chain is built from TRBV5-4 and TRBJ2-4; the D is unclear. The V gene lost 0 bases and the J gene lost 0 bases, with 10 bases spanning the gap. In germline, CDR1 is SGHNT, CDR2 YYREEE (reference sequence). This CDR3 has 16 amino acids. The DNA of the CDR3 is TGTGCCAGCAGCTTGGCCGGTTCCAGAGCCAAAAACATTCAGTACTTC. This sequence encodes CASSLAGSRAKNIQYF.

The rearrangement links TRBV18 to TRBJ1-1; 7 bases are shared with TRBD1. Germline V gene lookup returns CDR1 KGHSH and CDR2 LQKENI. The J segment lost 4 bases and the V segment lost 3 bases, leaving 11 bases of the junction unmatched. This CDR3 has 16 amino acids. CDR3 region: CASSPERGLYGTEAFF. For the CDR3, the DNA is TGTGCCAGCTCACCGGAGAGGGGGCTATATGGCACTGAAGCTTTCTTT.

The gene calls are TRBV12-5 and TRBJ2-2; D ambiguous. Germline CDR1 and CDR2: LGHNT and FRNRAP. The CDR3 is 17 residues long. V lost 1 base and J 3 bases, leaving 15 bases between the germline ends. CDR3 coding DNA: TGTGCTAGTGGTTTGGACGCCAGCCTCGCGGACACCGGGGAGCTGTTTTTT. This encodes CASGLDASLADTGELFF. Full variable domain (outside the CDR3, taken from reference TRBV12-5 and TRBJ2-2): DARVTQTPRHKVTEMGQEVTMRCQPILGHNTVFWYRQTMMQGLELLAYFRNRAPLDDSGMPKDRFSAEMPDATLATLKIQPSEPRDSAVYFCASGLDASLADTGELFFGEGSRLTVL.

This clonotype was observed a handful of times. The J gene is TRBJ1-6, the V gene TRBV3-1; 7 bases line up with TRBD1. The CDR3 length is 15 residues. Germline V CDR1 and CDR2: LGHDT, YNNKEL (reference sequence). The ends lost 4 bases at V and 7 bases at J; junction bases unmatched: 7. This CDR3 reads CASSLDRVGNSPLHF. In DNA, the CDR3 is TGTGCCAGCAGCCTTGACAGGGTAGGGAATTCACCCCTCCACTTT.

This clonotype was seen a handful of times. The chain recombines TRBV20-1 with TRBJ2-1; 8 bases map to TRBD2. The CDR3 length is 13 residues. CDR1 and CDR2 (germline): DFQATT, SNEGSKA (reference sequence). J gave up 6 bases and V 5 bases, and 6 bases lay outside the gene matches. Here the CDR3 DNA reads TGCAGTGCTCTCCGGGGGGGTATCAATGAGCAGTTCTTC. It codes for CSALRGGINEQFF.

There are many counts of this clonotype. The rearrangement joins TRBV5-1 to TRBJ2-5; D is unclear. Germline V gene sequence: CDR1 SGHRS, CDR2 YFSETQ. Trimming removed 0 bases at V and 5 bases at J, with 5 bases between. This CDR3 region has 12 residues. The CDR3 here is CASSLGDETQYF. Written as DNA, the CDR3 is TGCGCCAGCAGCTTGGGTGACGAGACCCAGTACTTC.

The chain joins TRBV9 to TRBJ2-1; possibly TRBD2 for D (6 bases). This CDR3 spans 15 amino acids. Looked up from germline, CDR1 is SGDLS and CDR2 is YYNGEE. V was shortened by 0 bases and J by 4 bases, with 11 bases between the two germline ends. The CDR3 sequence is CASSVAGTQYNEQFF. In nucleotides, the CDR3 is TGTGCCAGCAGCGTAGCAGGGACTCAATACAATGAGCAGTTCTTC. Full variable domain (outside the CDR3, taken from reference TRBV9 and TRBJ2-1): DSGVTQTPKHLITATGQRVTLRCSPRSGDLSVYWYQQSLDQGLQFLIQYYNGEERAKGNILERFSAQQFPDLHSELNLSSLELGDSALYFCASSVAGTQYNEQFFGPGTRLTVL.

This clonotype was picked up a small number of times. The chain recombines TRBV25-1 with TRBJ2-4, with 12 bases lining up with TRBD1. Gene TRBJ2-5 matches the end of the DNA better, so the J call may be wrong. This CDR3 is built from 17 residues. Germline V gives CDR1 MGHDK, CDR2 SYGVNS. Here the CDR3 reads CASSESGQGARQETQYF. As DNA, the CDR3 is TGTGCCAGCAGTGAATCGGGACAGGGGGCGAGGCAAGAGACCCAGTACTTC.

The chain carries TRBV10-3 and TRBJ1-1; the D is unclear. With 8 bases removed from V and 1 base from J, the gap between germline ends came to 14 bases. This CDR3 spans 14 amino acids. Germline V CDR1 and CDR2: ENHRY, SYGVKD. CDR3 sequence reads: CAIEPQGPNTEAFF. CDR3 DNA: TGTGCCATCGAGCCTCAAGGTCCGAACACTGAAGCTTTCTTT.

The CDR3 here is CASSSPSLGGYGYTF. The CDR3, as DNA: TGTGCCAGCAGTTCTCCAAGTTTGGGGGGCTATGGCTACACCTTC. V usage is TRBV27 and J usage is TRBJ1-2; TRBD1 might be the D (5 bases). CDR3 size: 15 residues. The V and J ends lost 4 bases and 4 bases respectively, with 16 bases between them. CDR1 MNHEY and CDR2 SMNVEV come from the germline V gene (reference sequence).

V usage is TRBV7-9 and J usage is TRBJ1-1; D gene uncertain. V lost 5 bases, J lost 0 bases, and 16 bases lay in between. Germline loops: CDR1 SEHNR, CDR2 FQNEAQ (reference sequence). CDR3 length: 16 residues. The chain's CDR3 is CASSPIGPPLNTEAFF. DNA for the CDR3: TGTGCCAGCAGCCCTATTGGACCCCCATTGAACACTGAAGCTTTCTTT.

This clonotype was observed at least ten times. The chain employs TRBV7-2 and TRBJ2-3, with a tentative D call TRBD1 (5 bases). Germline V gives CDR1 SGHTA, CDR2 FQGNSA. Deletions cut 4 bases from V and 2 bases from J, with 10 bases between. The CDR3 runs to 14 residues. CDR3 bases: TGTGCCAGCAGCTGGGCAGGGTACACAGATACGCAGTATTTT. It translates to CASSWAGYTDTQYF.

The table lists this clonotype with a few counts. V usage is TRBV6-6 and J usage is TRBJ2-1; D perhaps matches TRBD2 (6 bases). The CDR3 runs to 17 residues. The V end was cut by 4 bases, the J end by 3 bases, with 19 bases between. Germline V gene lookup returns CDR1 MNHNY and CDR2 SVGAGI (reference sequence). The CDR3 reads CASSSVTGDPLYNEQFF. CDR3 coding DNA: TGTGCCAGCAGTTCCGTCACGGGGGATCCCCTCTACAATGAGCAGTTCTTC.

This clonotype was counted between two and nine times. The gene calls are TRBV12-3 or TRBV12-4 and TRBJ2-3; the D gene is possibly TRBD2 (6 bases). Trimming stripped 3 bases from V and 1 base from J, with 14 bases between. This CDR3 is built from 16 residues. The chain's CDR3 is CASSLGRASGTDTQYF. The CDR3 bases are TGTGCCAGCAGTTTGGGTCGGGCTAGCGGCACAGATACGCAGTATTTT.

This clonotype appeared a few times. V gene TRBV28 combines with J gene TRBJ1-2, with 9 bases fitting TRBD1. Trimming at V came to 10 bases and at J to 6 bases, leaving 9 bases not matched to a gene. Germline CDR1 is MDHEN and CDR2 is SYDVKM. The CDR3 is made up of 13 amino acids. CDR3 residues: CATPGQGLNGYTF. Written as DNA, the CDR3 is TGTGCCACCCCGGGACAGGGCTTAAATGGCTACACCTTC.

This clonotype was counted only a few times. The chain is built from TRBV20-1 and TRBJ2-7; the D is unclear. CDR3 length: 13 residues. The germline V gene encodes CDR1 DFQATT and CDR2 SNEGSKA (reference sequence). V shed 6 bases and J shed 0 bases, with 12 bases lying between them. As DNA, the CDR3 is TGCAGTGCCAAACCAAAGAGCTCCTACGAGCAGTACTTC. Amino acids: CSAKPKSSYEQYF.

The V gene is TRBV2, the J gene TRBJ2-7, with D uncertain. In germline, CDR1 is SNHLY, CDR2 FYNNEI. The CDR3 extends over 13 amino acids. The germline V and J ends were trimmed by 6 bases and 4 bases, with 13 bases remaining between them. DNA of the CDR3: TGTGCCAGCAGGACTGGATATGATTACGAGCAGTACTTC. Translation gives CASRTGYDYEQYF.

This sequence joins TRBV19 and TRBJ2-2, with 7 bases identical to TRBD2. This CDR3 region has 14 residues. The V and J ends lost 4 bases and 2 bases, in that order; junction bases with no gene match: 1. Germline V CDR1 and CDR2: LNHDA, SQIVND (reference sequence). The chain's CDR3 is CASSREGNTGELFF. The CDR3 bases are TGTGCCAGTAGTAGGGAGGGAAACACCGGGGAGCTGTTTTTT.

The V gene is TRBV6-2 or TRBV6-3, the J gene TRBJ1-1, with D maybe TRBD1 (5 bases). The CDR3 is made up of 13 amino acids. V lost 7 bases and J 5 bases, leaving 14 bases between the germline ends. Germline-derived CDR1 and CDR2 are MNHEY and SVGEGT. For the CDR3, the DNA is TGTGCCAGCAAGCCCTCCGGGGGAACTGAAGCTTTCTTT. Its protein is CASKPSGGTEAFF.

This clonotype has a handful of counts. The chain carries TRBV6-5 and TRBJ2-5, with D possibly being TRBD2 (5 bases). CDR1 and CDR2 (germline): MNHEY, SVGAGI. V was clipped by 0 bases and J by 2 bases, with 10 bases between them. This CDR3 is 15 amino acids long. CDR3 sequence reads: CASSYSPGSQETQYF. The DNA of the CDR3 is TGTGCCAGCAGTTACTCCCCGGGATCTCAAGAGACCCAGTACTTC.

This clonotype was counted a few times. The gene calls are TRBV19 and TRBJ2-1; D tentatively fits TRBD1 or TRBD2 (5 bases each). V was trimmed by 10 bases and J by 11 bases, leaving 15 bases between them. Germline V gene data show CDR1 as LNHDA and CDR2 as SQIVND (reference sequence). The CDR3 is made up of 11 amino acids. The CDR3 region has the DNA TGTGCCACTGATTACGGGGCCAAGCAGTTCTTC. This translates into CATDYGAKQFF.

This clonotype was counted a single time. The chain carries TRBV6-5 and TRBJ2-6; no clear D. The germline gives CDR1 MNHEY, CDR2 SVGAGI. The CDR3 contains 15 residues. Trimming cost V 4 bases and J 0 bases, with 7 bases left between them. The CDR3 sequence: CASSSWCSGANVLTF. The CDR3 DNA is TGTGCCAGCAGTTCTTGGTGCTCTGGGGCCAACGTCCTGACTTTC.

This clonotype was observed at least ten times. The chain couples TRBV2 to TRBJ2-3; weak D call: TRBD1 (5 bases). This CDR3 has 14 amino acids. Looked up from germline, CDR1 is SNHLY and CDR2 is FYNNEI. With 7 bases removed from V and 1 base from J, the gap between germline ends came to 12 bases. In DNA, the CDR3 is TGTGCCAGCATTAGGGGCGTTGGCACAGATACGCAGTATTTT. This codes for CASIRGVGTDTQYF.

For this clonotype: Possible read error: a much larger clone is one base away. The CDR3 sequence is CASREYYERYF. CDR3 nucleotide sequence: TGTGCCAGCAGGGAGTATTACGAGCGGTACTTC. The chain couples TRBV28 to TRBJ2-5, with D uncertain. Germline V gives CDR1 MDHEN, CDR2 SYDVKM. Trimming pared 6 bases from V and 13 bases from J, leaving 15 bases between. The CDR3 length is 11 residues.

This clonotype was detected only once. Given a much more abundant clone one base away, this may be a read error. CDR3 amino acids: CSAGPGQAYNEQYF. The DNA for the CDR3 is TGCAGTGCTGGTCCGGGACAAGCCTACAATGAGCAGTACTTC. The V and J genes are TRBV20-1 and TRBJ2-7, with D possibly TRBD1 on 6 matching bases. V dropped 5 bases and J dropped 7 bases, with 21 bases sitting between them. This CDR3 is 14 amino acids long. Germline CDR1 reads DFQATT; CDR2 reads SNEGSKA (reference sequence).